Below are 10 T cell receptor beta chains sequenced from a single sample in a study of cytomegalovirus exposure and HLA in healthy donors. PCR was performed using 60 Vbeta and 13 Jbeta primers. TCRdb's table, derived via immunoSEQ multiplex PCR, lists solely in-frame clones and lacks some. The sample holds roughly 140,000 clones, roughly 76% seen once. The material sequenced was PBMCs. The receptors were sampled from a human donor in good health.

The chain employs TRBV10-2 and TRBJ2-1, with D tentatively TRBD1 (6 bases). The germline gives CDR1 WSHSY, CDR2 SAAADI. The CDR3 contains 14 residues. The V end lost 6 bases, the J end lost 2 bases, and 11 bases lay between the germline ends. The CDR3 DNA is TGCGCCAGCAGGGAATACAGGGCCTACAATGAGCAGTTCTTC. Protein: CASREYRAYNEQFF.

This clone was detected once. The chain has TRBV7-3 and TRBJ2-1, with 12 bases identical to TRBD2. Germline V lookup: CDR1 SGHTA, CDR2 FQGTGA. V trimming: 2 bases; J trimming: 8 bases; junction bases outside the gene matches: 13. The CDR3 totals 18 residues. CDR3 bases: TGTGCCAGCAGCTTATCCGCCCAGACTAGCGGGAGTGCCTATGAGCAGTTCTTC. Translation gives CASSLSAQTSGSAYEQFF.

With respect to this clone: Other DNA sequences in the same sample also yield this CDR3. The chain couples TRBV15 to TRBJ2-7, with 7 bases lining up with TRBD2. The V segment lost 1 base and the J segment 0 bases; nucleotides outside the gene matches: 3. CDR3 length: 15 residues. From germline, CDR1 is LNHNV and CDR2 YYDKDF (reference sequence). The CDR3 region is CATSRGTSGSYEQYF. CDR3 sequence (DNA): TGTGCCACCAGCAGAGGGACTAGTGGCTCCTACGAGCAGTACTTC.

The chain is built from TRBV10-1 and TRBJ1-1; maybe TRBD1 (6 bases). In germline, CDR1 is WNHNN, CDR2 SYGVQD (reference sequence). The CDR3 has 13 amino acids. V was clipped by 0 bases and J by 7 bases, with 9 bases between them. DNA for the CDR3: TGCGCCAGCAGTGAGTCAAGACAGGATGAAGCTTTCTTT. Translated: CASSESRQDEAFF.

V usage is TRBV6-1 and J usage is TRBJ2-5; the match to TRBD1 covers 9 bases. This CDR3 has 17 residues. Trimming removed 2 bases from V and 5 bases from J; junction bases left unmatched: 12. The germline V gene encodes CDR1 MNHNS and CDR2 SASEGT. The CDR3 here is CASSESIAGTGRETQYF. In DNA, the CDR3 is TGTGCCAGCAGTGAATCAATTGCCGGGACAGGGAGGGAGACCCAGTACTTC.

This sequence joins TRBV9 and TRBJ2-7; the match to TRBD1 covers 10 bases. Looked up from germline, CDR1 is SGDLS and CDR2 is YYNGEE. This CDR3 contains 14 residues. Losses at the gene ends were 4 bases for V and 4 bases for J; bases not matched to a gene: 5. Here the CDR3 reads CASSPGQGGYEQYF. DNA of the CDR3: TGTGCCAGCAGCCCAGGACAGGGGGGGTACGAGCAGTACTTC. Using reference TRBV9 and TRBJ2-7 for the parts outside the CDR3, the full variable domain is DSGVTQTPKHLITATGQRVTLRCSPRSGDLSVYWYQQSLDQGLQFLIQYYNGEERAKGNILERFSAQQFPDLHSELNLSSLELGDSALYFCASSPGQGGYEQYFGPGTRLTVT.

The V and J genes are TRBV10-2 and TRBJ2-7; 7 bases are shared with TRBD2. The CDR3 loop spans 14 amino acids. Germline values: CDR1 WSHSY, CDR2 SAAADI. The V gene end was trimmed by 6 bases and the J gene end by 5 bases; junction bases not matched to a gene: 10. The CDR3 protein is CASRRTGGIDEQYF. The CDR3 coding sequence is TGCGCCAGCAGACGGACGGGGGGTATCGACGAGCAGTACTTC.

The rearrangement joins TRBV10-3 to TRBJ2-2, with D possibly being TRBD2 (6 bases). CDR1 and CDR2 from the germline V gene are ENHRY and SYGVKD. CDR3 size: 14 residues. V was shortened by 10 bases and J by 0 bases, with 12 bases between the two germline ends. The CDR3 DNA follows: TGTGCCACGCAAGGGACTTCGAACACCGGGGAGCTGTTTTTT. It is translated as CATQGTSNTGELFF.

The J gene is TRBJ1-1, the V gene TRBV5-6; a possible D gene is TRBD1 (5 bases). V dropped 0 bases and J dropped 0 bases, with 9 bases sitting between them. In germline, CDR1 is SGHDT, CDR2 YYEEEE. CDR3 size: 15 residues. CDR3 sequence: CASSLVNRMNTEAFF. The CDR3, as DNA: TGTGCCAGCAGCTTGGTGAACAGGATGAACACTGAAGCTTTCTTT.

The V gene is TRBV7-8, the J gene TRBJ2-1; 10 nucleotides line up with TRBD1. The CDR3 totals 17 residues. Trimming cost V 4 bases and J 6 bases; bases outside gene matches: 12. Per germline, CDR1 SGHVS and CDR2 FQNEAQ. The CDR3 here is CASSSGSPGQGSNEQFF. In DNA, the CDR3 is TGTGCCAGCAGCTCGGGAAGCCCGGGACAGGGGAGCAATGAGCAGTTCTTC.